This T cell receptor beta chain was found in a study of T-cell reconstitution after alpha-beta-depleted transplantation in children. This clonotype was seen a handful of times. Germline V gene sequence: CDR1 GTSNPN, CDR2 SVGIG (reference sequence). The CDR3 contains 14 residues. V gave up 3 bases and J gave up 2 bases, with 13 bases separating them. Unique molecular identifiers were used to barcode this TCRbeta library. TCRdb reprocessed the PCR reads with MiXCR, giving one entry per CDR3 protein. The sample contains 400,000 to 500,000 distinct CDR3 sequences, approximately 10% of which appear only once.

This TCR was sampled from a human donor who donated a stem cell graft to a child with acute myeloid leukemia. Material: PBMCs from the stem cell graft donor, obtained from the stem cell graft. The rearrangement links TRBV30 to TRBJ2-5; no clear D. The CDR3 here is CAWSSKTKQETQYF. DNA of the CDR3: TGTGCCTGGAGCTCCAAGACGAAACAAGAGACCCAGTACTTC.